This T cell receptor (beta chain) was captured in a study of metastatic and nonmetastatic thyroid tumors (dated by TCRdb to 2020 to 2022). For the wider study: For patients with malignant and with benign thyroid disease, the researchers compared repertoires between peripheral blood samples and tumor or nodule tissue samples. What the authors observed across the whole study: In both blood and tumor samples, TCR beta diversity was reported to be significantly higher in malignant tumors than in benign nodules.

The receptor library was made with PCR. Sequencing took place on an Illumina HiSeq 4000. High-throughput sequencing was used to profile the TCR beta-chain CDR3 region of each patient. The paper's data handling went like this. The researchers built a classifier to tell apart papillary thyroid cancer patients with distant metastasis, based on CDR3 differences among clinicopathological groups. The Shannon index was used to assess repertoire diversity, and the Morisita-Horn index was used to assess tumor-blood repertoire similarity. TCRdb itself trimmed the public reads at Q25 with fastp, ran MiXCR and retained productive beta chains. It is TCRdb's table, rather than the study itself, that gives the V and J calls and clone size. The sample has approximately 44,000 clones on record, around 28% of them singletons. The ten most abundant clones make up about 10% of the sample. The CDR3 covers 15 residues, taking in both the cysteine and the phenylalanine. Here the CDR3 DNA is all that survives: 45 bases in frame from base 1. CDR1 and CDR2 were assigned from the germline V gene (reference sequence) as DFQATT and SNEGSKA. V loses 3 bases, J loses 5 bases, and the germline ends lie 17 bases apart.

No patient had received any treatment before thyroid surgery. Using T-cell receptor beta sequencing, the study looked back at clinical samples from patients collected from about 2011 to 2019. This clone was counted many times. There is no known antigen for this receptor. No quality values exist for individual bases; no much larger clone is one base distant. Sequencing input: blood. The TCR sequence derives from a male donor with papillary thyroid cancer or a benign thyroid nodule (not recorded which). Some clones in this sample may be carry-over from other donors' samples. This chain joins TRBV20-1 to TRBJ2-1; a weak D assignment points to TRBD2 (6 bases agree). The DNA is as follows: TGCAGTGCTAGGCATTCCGGGAGAGTCGACAATGAGCAGTTCTTC. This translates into CSARHSGRVDNEQFF.